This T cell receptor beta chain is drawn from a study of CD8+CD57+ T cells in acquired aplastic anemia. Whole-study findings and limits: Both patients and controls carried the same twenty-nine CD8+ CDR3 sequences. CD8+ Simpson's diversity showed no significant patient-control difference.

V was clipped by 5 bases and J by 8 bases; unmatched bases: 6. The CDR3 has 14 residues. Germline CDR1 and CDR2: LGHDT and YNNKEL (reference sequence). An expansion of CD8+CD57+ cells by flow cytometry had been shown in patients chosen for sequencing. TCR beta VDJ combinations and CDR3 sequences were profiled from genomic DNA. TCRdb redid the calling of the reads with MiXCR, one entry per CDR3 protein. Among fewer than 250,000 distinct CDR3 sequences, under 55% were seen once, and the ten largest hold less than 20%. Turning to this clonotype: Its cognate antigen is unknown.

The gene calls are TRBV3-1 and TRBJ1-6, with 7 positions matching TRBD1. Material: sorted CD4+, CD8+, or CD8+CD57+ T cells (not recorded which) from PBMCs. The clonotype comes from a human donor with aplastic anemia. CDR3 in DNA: TGTGCCAGCAGCTCACAGGGGAGGTATTCACCCCTCCACTTT. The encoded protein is CASSSQGRYSPLHF.